The sequence of this T cell receptor beta chain was determined in a study of control samples from healthy donors and cancer patients. With 7 bases removed from V and 2 bases from J, the gap between germline ends came to 15 bases. CDR1 is LNHDA, CDR2 SQIVND, per germline (reference sequence). This CDR3 region has 15 residues. Remarks on this clone: This sample includes further DNA sequences coding for the same CDR3.

TCRdb's table, derived via immunoSEQ multiplex PCR, lists solely in-frame clones and lacks some. The sample carries some 140,000 clones, about 94% recorded once. The chain links TRBV19 to TRBJ1-5; D is ambiguous. What was sequenced was blood. This receptor was obtained from a man aged 35 to 55 in good health. CDR3 DNA sequence: TGTGCCAGTAAGGTGGGTGCGCGTGGCAATCAGCCCCAGCATTTT. This translates into CASKVGARGNQPQHF.